One and the same sample provided the 22 T cell receptor beta chains below, sequenced in a study of OX40 agonist ivuxolimab in advanced cancers. TCRdb keeps only in-frame clones here, not all; method: immunoSEQ multiplex PCR. This sample has around 64,000 clones, with about 90% found just once. The sample here was CD4+ or CD8+ T cells sorted from blood, taken in a trial of the OX40 agonist ivuxolimab. These receptor sequences come from an adult with an advanced solid tumor such as melanoma, head and neck, liver or kidney cancer.

V is TRBV6-5 and J is TRBJ2-3; 9 nucleotides match TRBD2. V was clipped by 6 bases and J by 5 bases; unmatched bases: 9. The CDR3 consists of 15 residues. Germline V gene lookup returns CDR1 MNHEY and CDR2 SVGAGI. The DNA of the CDR3 is TGTGCCAGCAGCTGGAGCGGGGGGATAGGAGATACGCAGTATTTT. It is translated as CASSWSGGIGDTQYF.

The DNA of the CDR3 is TGTGCCAGCAGCGTAGAGGACGGGAGCTCTGGAAACACCATATATTTT. Protein product: CASSVEDGSSGNTIYF. The chain recombines TRBV9 with TRBJ1-3; D not certain. The CDR3 loop spans 16 amino acids. CDR1 is SGDLS, CDR2 YYNGEE, per germline. V was cut by 0 bases and J by 0 bases, with 10 bases left in between.

Of note for this clone: Mismatch with germline at one junction end may stem from a read error. The chain uses TRBV5-1 and TRBJ2-3, with TRBD2 matching over 9 bases. The CDR3 consists of 18 residues. From germline, CDR1 is SGHRS and CDR2 YFSETQ. The CDR3 sequence is CVSSFVGGAGLASDTQYF. CDR3 bases: TGCGTCAGCAGCTTTGTGGGAGGCGCGGGACTAGCTTCAGATACGCAGTATTTT.

This chain uses TRBV28 with TRBJ2-1, with 9 positions matching TRBD1. After removal of 5 bases from V and 4 bases from J, the junction contained 9 bases not matched to a gene. The CDR3 totals 16 residues. CDR1 is MDHEN and CDR2 is SYDVKM in the germline V gene. The CDR3 coding sequence is TGTGCCAGCAGTGTCACAGGGGGCGCAGGTTACAATGAGCAGTTCTTC. Its translation is CASSVTGGAGYNEQFF.

The chain carries TRBV30 and TRBJ2-7, with D uncertain. Trimming took off 0 bases at V and 4 bases at J, with 7 bases between the two ends. The CDR3 consists of 12 residues. Germline V gene lookup returns CDR1 GTSNPN and CDR2 SVGIG (reference sequence). In DNA, the CDR3 is TGTGCCTGGAGTGTTTCTGGGTACGAGCAGTACTTC. Encoded protein: CAWSVSGYEQYF.

This clone occurred once. V usage is TRBV14 and J usage is TRBJ2-5, with TRBD1 identical over 9 bases. The J call may be incorrect, as the DNA end agrees better with TRBJ2-7. The V gene's germline CDR1 is SGHDN and CDR2 FVKESK. CDR3 length: 15 amino acids. CDR3 DNA sequence: TGTGCCAGCAGCCGGGACAGGGCCTCGACCTACGAGCAGTACTTC. Its translation: CASSRDRASTYEQYF.

This chain links TRBV2 with TRBJ2-2; D remains unclear. This CDR3 is 16 amino acids long. Germline loops: CDR1 SNHLY, CDR2 FYNNEI. Trimming removed 8 bases from V and 2 bases from J, with 18 bases in between. CDR3 amino acids: CASGDFGRSNTGELFF. For the CDR3, the DNA is TGTGCCAGCGGAGACTTCGGACGGAGTAACACCGGGGAGCTGTTTTTT.

The CDR3 DNA follows: TGTGCCAGCTCACCGGGGGTATCCTACGAGCAGTACTTC. It codes for CASSPGVSYEQYF. This chain joins TRBV18 and TRBJ2-7; D is tentatively TRBD1 or TRBD2 (5 bases each). The CDR3 is made up of 13 amino acids. Per germline, CDR1 KGHSH and CDR2 LQKENI. Trimming shortened V by 3 bases and J by 1 base, and 7 bases separated the two germline ends. Complete variable domain (other parts from reference TRBV18 and TRBJ2-7): NAGVMQNPRHLVRRRGQEARLRCSPMKGHSHVYWYRQLPEEGLKFMVYLQKENIIDESGMPKERFSAEFPKEGPSILRIQQVVRGDSAAYFCASSPGVSYEQYFGPGTRLTVT.

This clone appeared once. This chain links TRBV19 with TRBJ2-1; D is possibly TRBD2 (6 bases). Trimming removed 4 bases from V and 9 bases from J, with 10 bases in between. The CDR3 length is 12 residues. Germline CDR1 LNHDA, CDR2 SQIVND (reference sequence). The CDR3 spells CASSTRDGEQFF. CDR3 sequence (DNA): TGTGCCAGTAGTACGCGGGACGGTGAGCAGTTCTTC.

Here the CDR3 reads CASSKSSGANVLTF. Written as DNA, the CDR3 is TGTGCCAGTAGTAAATCGTCTGGGGCCAACGTCCTGACTTTC. V and J are TRBV19 and TRBJ2-6; D not certain. Trimming removed 4 bases at V and 1 base at J, with 5 bases between. The CDR3 totals 14 residues. Germline V gene data show CDR1 as LNHDA and CDR2 as SQIVND (reference sequence).

The chain employs TRBV11-3 and TRBJ2-3, with D tentatively TRBD2 (6 bases). V shed 1 base and J shed 5 bases, with 13 bases lying between them. CDR1 SGHNT and CDR2 YENEEA come from the germline V gene. This CDR3 is built from 15 residues. CDR3 sequence: CASSLGSGGEDTQYF. CDR3 sequence (DNA): TGTGCCAGCAGCTTAGGTAGCGGAGGGGAAGATACGCAGTATTTT.

The V and J genes are TRBV18 and TRBJ1-5, with D uncertain. Deletions cut 3 bases from V and 7 bases from J, with 7 bases between. Per the germline V gene, CDR1 is KGHSH and CDR2 is LQKENI. The CDR3 extends over 12 amino acids. The CDR3 bases are TGTGCCAGCTCACCGGGTGACCAGCCCCAGCATTTT. Protein sequence: CASSPGDQPQHF.

The chain links TRBV10-1 to TRBJ2-3, with 8 nucleotides matching TRBD2. V lost 4 bases, J lost 2 bases, and 5 bases stayed unmatched. The CDR3 is 15 amino acids. The V gene's germline CDR1 is WNHNN and CDR2 SYGVQD (reference sequence). The DNA of the CDR3 is TGCGCCAGCAGTGCAAGCGGGAGTATCACAGATACGCAGTATTTT. As protein: CASSASGSITDTQYF.

The rearrangement joins TRBV27 to TRBJ2-5; D is undetermined. CDR3 length equals 13 residues. V was pared by 3 bases and J by 2 bases, with 7 bases between. CDR1 and CDR2 (germline): MNHEY, SMNVEV (reference sequence). CDR3 loop: CASSFRRQETQYF. CDR3 nucleotides: TGTGCCAGCAGTTTTCGAAGGCAAGAGACCCAGTACTTC.

This chain uses TRBV4-1 with TRBJ2-3; 8 nucleotides agree with TRBD2. The CDR3 runs to 19 residues. The V and J ends lost 2 bases and 4 bases, in that order; junction bases with no gene match: 17. Germline-derived CDR1 and CDR2 are MGHRA and YSYEKL. The CDR3 DNA follows: TGCGCCAGCAGCCAACACAGGAACAGCGGGAGTGGGGTTGCAGATACGCAGTATTTT. Its translation is CASSQHRNSGSGVADTQYF.

This chain joins TRBV4-2 and TRBJ1-2, with D maybe TRBD1 (5 bases). The CDR3 has 18 amino acids. Germline-derived CDR1 and CDR2 are LGHNA and YNFKEQ. Trimming left V 0 bases short and J 1 base short, with 18 bases between. CDR3 nucleotide sequence: TGTGCCAGCAGCCAAGAGTTCAGGGCTGTATGGGTTAACTATGGCTACACCTTC. This translates into CASSQEFRAVWVNYGYTF.

The V gene is TRBV7-2, the J gene TRBJ2-5; weak D call: TRBD2 (6 bases). Germline assignment: CDR1 SGHTA and CDR2 FQGNSA. Trimming shortened V by 2 bases and J by 2 bases, and 12 bases separated the two germline ends. The CDR3 runs 15 residues. The CDR3 nucleotides are TGTGCCAGCAGCTTAACTAGGGACTTGCAAGAGACCCAGTACTTC. This gives the protein CASSLTRDLQETQYF.

The CDR3: CASSKGTSGHGTQYF. The CDR3 DNA is TGTGCCAGCAGCAAAGGGACTAGCGGGCATGGTACGCAGTATTTT. The chain carries TRBV28 and TRBJ2-3; 12 nucleotides line up with TRBD2. This CDR3 spans 15 amino acids. Germline values: CDR1 MDHEN, CDR2 SYDVKM. V was clipped by 6 bases and J by 8 bases; unmatched bases: 9.

This clone was seen just once. This chain connects TRBV2 to TRBJ2-7, with D perhaps given as TRBD1 or TRBD2 (5 bases each). The germline V gene has CDR1 SNHLY and CDR2 FYNNEI. V lost 6 bases, J lost 0 bases, and 15 bases lay in between. The CDR3 extends over 15 amino acids. The CDR3 protein is CASRTGTDDSYEQYF. CDR3 nucleotide sequence: TGTGCCAGCAGGACCGGGACGGATGACTCCTACGAGCAGTACTTC. Using reference TRBV2 and TRBJ2-7 for the parts outside the CDR3, the full variable domain is EPEVTQTPSHQVTQMGQEVILRCVPISNHLYFYWYRQILGQKVEFLVSFYNNEISEKSEIFDDQFSVERPDGSNFTLKIRSTKLEDSAMYFCASRTGTDDSYEQYFGPGTRLTVT.

V gene TRBV20-1 combines with J gene TRBJ2-7; D gene ambiguous. Germline values: CDR1 DFQATT, CDR2 SNEGSKA (reference sequence). The CDR3 contains 11 residues. V was shortened by 6 bases and J by 6 bases, with 12 bases between the two germline ends. This CDR3 is CSASPWVEQYF. DNA for the CDR3: TGCAGTGCATCCCCATGGGTCGAGCAGTACTTC.

The chain links TRBV10-3 to TRBJ2-7; D unresolved. Between the trimmed V and J ends, which lost 4 bases and 3 bases, there was a span of 7 bases. Per the germline V gene, CDR1 is ENHRY and CDR2 is SYGVKD. This CDR3 is 12 amino acids long. CDR3 residues: CAISVGDYEQYF. CDR3 bases: TGTGCCATCAGTGTTGGGGACTACGAGCAGTACTTC.

The chain carries TRBV23-1 and TRBJ1-5; 9 bases line up with TRBD1. TRBV23-1 carries the ORF label, with uncertain function. The CDR3 spans 18 residues. J was trimmed by 0 bases and V by 0 bases; bases with no gene match: 6. Written as DNA, the CDR3 is TGCGCCAGCAGTCAATCCGGGACAGGGATTGGTAGCAATCAGCCCCAGCATTTT. The encoded protein is CASSQSGTGIGSNQPQHF.